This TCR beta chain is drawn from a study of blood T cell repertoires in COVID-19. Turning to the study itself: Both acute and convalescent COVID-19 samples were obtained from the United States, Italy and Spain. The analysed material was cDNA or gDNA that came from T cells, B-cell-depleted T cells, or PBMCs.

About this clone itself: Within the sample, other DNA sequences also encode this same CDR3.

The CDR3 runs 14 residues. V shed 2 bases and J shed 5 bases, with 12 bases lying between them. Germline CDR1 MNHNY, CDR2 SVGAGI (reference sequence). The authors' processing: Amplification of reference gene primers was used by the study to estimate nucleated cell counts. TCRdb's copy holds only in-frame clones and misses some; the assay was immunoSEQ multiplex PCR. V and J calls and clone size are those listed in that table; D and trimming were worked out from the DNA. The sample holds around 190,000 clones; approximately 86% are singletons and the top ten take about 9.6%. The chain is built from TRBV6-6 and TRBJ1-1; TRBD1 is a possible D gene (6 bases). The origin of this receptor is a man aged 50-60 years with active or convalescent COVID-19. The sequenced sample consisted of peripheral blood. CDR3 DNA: TGTGCCAGCAGTTACGGGGGGGGCGGGACTGAAGCTTTCTTT. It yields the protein CASSYGGGGTEAFF.